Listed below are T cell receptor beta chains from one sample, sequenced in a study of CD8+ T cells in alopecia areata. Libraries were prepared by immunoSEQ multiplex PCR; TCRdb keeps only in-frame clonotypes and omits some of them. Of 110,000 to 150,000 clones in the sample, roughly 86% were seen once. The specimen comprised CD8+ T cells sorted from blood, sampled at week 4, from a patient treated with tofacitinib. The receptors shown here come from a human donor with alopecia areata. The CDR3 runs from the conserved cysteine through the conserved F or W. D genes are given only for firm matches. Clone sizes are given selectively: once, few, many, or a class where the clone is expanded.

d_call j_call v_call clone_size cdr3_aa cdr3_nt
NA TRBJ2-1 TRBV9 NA CASSVGGLGNEQFF TGTGCCAGCAGCGTAGGGGGTCTGGGGAATGAGCAGTTCTTC
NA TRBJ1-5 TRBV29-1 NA CSVEGGPGNQPQHF TGCAGCGTTGAAGGGGGTCCAGGCAATCAGCCCCAGCATTTT
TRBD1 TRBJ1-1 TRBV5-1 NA CASSLPDRGPAEAFF TGCGCCAGCAGCTTACCAGACAGGGGTCCGGCTGAAGCTTTCTTT
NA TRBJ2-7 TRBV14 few CASSQGGYEQYF TGTGCCAGCAGCCAAGGTGGATACGAGCAGTACTTC
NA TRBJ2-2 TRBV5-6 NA CASSWEYTGELFF TGTGCCAGCAGCTGGGAGTACACCGGGGAGCTGTTTTTT
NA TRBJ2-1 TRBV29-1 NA CSVSGNEQFF TGCAGCGTCTCGGGGAATGAGCAGTTCTTC
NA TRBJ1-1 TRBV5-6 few CASSLGGGLDTEAFF TGTGCCAGCAGCTTAGGAGGGGGGCTCGACACTGAAGCTTTCTTT
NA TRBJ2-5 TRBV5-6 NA CASRPPRIETQYF TGTGCCAGCAGGCCTCCCCGGATAGAGACCCAGTACTTC
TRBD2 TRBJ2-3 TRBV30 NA CAWSPSGGGTDTQYF TGTGCCTGGAGTCCTTCGGGGGGGGGCACAGATACGCAGTATTTT
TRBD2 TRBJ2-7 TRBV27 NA CASSLSGATYEQYF TGTGCCAGCAGTCTTAGCGGGGCGACCTACGAGCAGTACTTC
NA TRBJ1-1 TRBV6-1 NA CASSGDGPEAFF TGTGCCAGCAGTGGGGACGGACCTGAAGCTTTCTTT
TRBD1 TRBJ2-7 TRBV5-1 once CASSAAGTGSPYEQYF TGCGCCAGCAGCGCGGCCGGGACAGGGTCACCCTACGAGCAGTACTTC
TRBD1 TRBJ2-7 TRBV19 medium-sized CASSIGQETYEQYF TGTGCCAGTAGTATCGGACAGGAGACCTACGAGCAGTACTTC
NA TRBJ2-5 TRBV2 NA CASSEGGETQYF TGTGCCAGCAGTGAGGGAGGCGAGACCCAGTACTTC
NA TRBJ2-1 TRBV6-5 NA CASSYYTDYPYGEQFF TGTGCCAGCAGTTATTATACGGACTACCCCTACGGTGAGCAGTTCTTC
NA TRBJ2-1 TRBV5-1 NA CASSPTYNEQFF TGCGCCAGCAGCCCGACCTACAATGAGCAGTTCTTC
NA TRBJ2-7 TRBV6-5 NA CASSYSKRSSYEQYF TGTGCCAGCAGTTACTCGAAACGGAGCTCCTACGAGCAGTACTTC
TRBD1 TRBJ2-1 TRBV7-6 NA CASSSLRDRGPYNEQFF TGTGCCAGCAGCTCCCTCCGGGACAGGGGGCCCTACAATGAGCAGTTCTTC
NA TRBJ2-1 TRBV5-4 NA CASSYGGPNNEQFF TGTGCCAGCAGCTATGGCGGGCCTAACAATGAGCAGTTCTTC
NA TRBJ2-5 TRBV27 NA CASGAFGNQETQYF TGTGCCAGCGGCGCCTTCGGGAACCAAGAGACCCAGTACTTC
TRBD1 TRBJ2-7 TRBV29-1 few CSARETGDEQYF TGCAGCGCCCGAGAGACAGGGGACGAGCAGTACTTC
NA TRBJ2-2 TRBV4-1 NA CASSRGGGELFF TGCGCCAGCAGCCGTGGGGGCGGGGAGCTGTTTTTT
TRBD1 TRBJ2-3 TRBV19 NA CASSNYRGRADTQYF TGTGCCAGTAGTAACTACAGGGGGCGGGCAGATACGCAGTATTTT
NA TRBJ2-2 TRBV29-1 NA CSVVEGPSNTGELFF TGCAGCGTTGTAGAGGGACCCTCGAACACCGGGGAGCTGTTTTTT
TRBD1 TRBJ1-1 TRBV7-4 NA CASSSPRDRALF TGTGCCAGCAGCTCTCCCCGGGACAGGGCTCTCTTT
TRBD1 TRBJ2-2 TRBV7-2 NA CASSQWTGLEELFF TGTGCCAGCAGCCAATGGACAGGGCTTGAGGAGCTGTTTTTT
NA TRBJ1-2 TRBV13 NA CASSYSGQGLGGYTF TGTGCCAGCAGCTACTCGGGACAAGGGCTTGGTGGCTACACCTTC
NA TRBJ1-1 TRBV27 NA CASSLVLGNTEAFF TGTGCCAGCAGTTTAGTTTTAGGAAACACTGAAGCTTTCTTT
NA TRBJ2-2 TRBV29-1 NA CSVFAGAGGELFF TGCAGCGTTTTTGCGGGGGCGGGCGGGGAGCTGTTTTTT
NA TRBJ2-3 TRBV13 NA CASSLADTQYF TGTGCCAGCAGCTTAGCAGATACGCAGTATTTT
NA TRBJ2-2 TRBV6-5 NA CASSYLGHTNTGELFF TGTGCCAGCAGTTACTTAGGACACACGAACACCGGGGAGCTGTTTTTT
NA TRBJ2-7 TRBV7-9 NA CASSPTPTGQHASYEQYF TGTGCCAGCAGCCCAACCCCAACCGGACAACATGCATCCTACGAGCAGTACTTC
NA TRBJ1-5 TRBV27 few CASGLGVSNQPQHF TGTGCCAGCGGCCTTGGGGTGAGCAATCAGCCCCAGCATTTT
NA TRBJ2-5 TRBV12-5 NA CASGFHPRESSGETQYF TGTGCTAGTGGTTTCCACCCCAGGGAGTCATCAGGAGAGACCCAGTACTTC
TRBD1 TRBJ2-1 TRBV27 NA CASSGSGGTGYNEQFF TGTGCCAGCAGTGGTTCCGGCGGGACAGGGTACAATGAGCAGTTCTTC
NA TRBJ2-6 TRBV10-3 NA CAISEAGAGANVLTF TGTGCCATCAGTGAGGCCGGAGCTGGGGCCAACGTCCTGACTTTC
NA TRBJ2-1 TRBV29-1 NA CSAQGREQFF TGCAGCGCGCAGGGACGGGAGCAGTTCTTC
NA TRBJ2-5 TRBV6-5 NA CASSYPQETQYF TGTGCCAGCAGTTACCCGCAAGAGACCCAGTACTTC
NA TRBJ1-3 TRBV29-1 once CSVEGTTSGNTIYF TGCAGCGTTGAAGGGACTACCTCTGGAAACACCATATATTTT
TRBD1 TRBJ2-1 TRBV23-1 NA CAPSIWDRDNEQFF TGCGCTCCCTCTATTTGGGACAGGGACAATGAGCAGTTCTTC
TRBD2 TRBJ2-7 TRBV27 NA CASSLLRLAGDNAYEQYF TGTGCCAGCAGTTTACTCCGACTAGCGGGAGATAATGCCTACGAGCAGTACTTC
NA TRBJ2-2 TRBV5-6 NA CASSLGTSAVGELFF TGTGCCAGCAGCTTGGGGACTTCTGCGGTCGGGGAGCTGTTTTTT
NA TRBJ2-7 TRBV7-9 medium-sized CASSLGSYEQYF TGTGCCAGCAGCTTAGGTAGCTACGAGCAGTACTTC
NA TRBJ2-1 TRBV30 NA CAWISADVYNEQFF TGTGCCTGGATATCAGCGGACGTTTACAATGAGCAGTTCTTC
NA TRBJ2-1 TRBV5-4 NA CASSLEGYGDYNEQFF TGTGCCAGCAGCTTGGAAGGGTATGGAGACTACAATGAGCAGTTCTTC
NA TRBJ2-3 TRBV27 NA CASYPGGSTDTQYF TGTGCCAGCTACCCTGGAGGGAGCACAGATACGCAGTATTTT
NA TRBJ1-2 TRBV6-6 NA CASSYSVVSYGYTF TGTGCCAGCAGTTACTCCGTAGTTAGCTATGGCTACACCTTC
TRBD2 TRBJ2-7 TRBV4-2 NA CASSLAGGASYEQYF TGTGCCAGCAGCCTAGCGGGAGGTGCCTCCTACGAGCAGTACTTC
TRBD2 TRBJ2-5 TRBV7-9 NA CASSLGTSGSHQETQYF TGTGCCAGCAGCTTAGGGACTAGCGGGAGCCACCAAGAGACCCAGTACTTC
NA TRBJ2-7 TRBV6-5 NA CASSESGTPYEQYF TGTGCCAGCAGCGAGTCAGGGACTCCCTACGAGCAGTACTTC
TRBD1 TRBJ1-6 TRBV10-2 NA CASSESWTGDSPLHF TGCGCCAGCAGTGAGTCTTGGACAGGGGATTCACCCCTCCACTTT
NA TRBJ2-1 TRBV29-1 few CSPRLVSYNEQFF TGCAGCCCCCGACTAGTTTCCTACAATGAGCAGTTCTTC
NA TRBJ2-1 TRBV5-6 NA CASSLGGVIDNEQFF TGTGCCAGCAGCTTGGGCGGGGTCATCGACAATGAGCAGTTCTTC
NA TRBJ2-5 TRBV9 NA CASSDPLGQYALLPGGGRQYF TGTGCCAGCAGCGACCCGCTGGGACAGTATGCCCTATTGCCCGGGGGCGGCCGGCAGTACTTC
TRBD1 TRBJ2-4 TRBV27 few CASRPGTGMRDIQYF TGTGCCAGCAGACCCGGGACAGGGATGCGGGACATTCAGTACTTC
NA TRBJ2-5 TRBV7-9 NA CASSPRTLETQYF TGTGCCAGCAGCCCCCGGACTCTGGAGACCCAGTACTTC
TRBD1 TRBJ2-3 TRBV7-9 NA CASSSPPDRGELFTQYF TGTGCCAGCAGCTCCCCCCCGGACAGGGGCGAGCTTTTTACGCAGTATTTT